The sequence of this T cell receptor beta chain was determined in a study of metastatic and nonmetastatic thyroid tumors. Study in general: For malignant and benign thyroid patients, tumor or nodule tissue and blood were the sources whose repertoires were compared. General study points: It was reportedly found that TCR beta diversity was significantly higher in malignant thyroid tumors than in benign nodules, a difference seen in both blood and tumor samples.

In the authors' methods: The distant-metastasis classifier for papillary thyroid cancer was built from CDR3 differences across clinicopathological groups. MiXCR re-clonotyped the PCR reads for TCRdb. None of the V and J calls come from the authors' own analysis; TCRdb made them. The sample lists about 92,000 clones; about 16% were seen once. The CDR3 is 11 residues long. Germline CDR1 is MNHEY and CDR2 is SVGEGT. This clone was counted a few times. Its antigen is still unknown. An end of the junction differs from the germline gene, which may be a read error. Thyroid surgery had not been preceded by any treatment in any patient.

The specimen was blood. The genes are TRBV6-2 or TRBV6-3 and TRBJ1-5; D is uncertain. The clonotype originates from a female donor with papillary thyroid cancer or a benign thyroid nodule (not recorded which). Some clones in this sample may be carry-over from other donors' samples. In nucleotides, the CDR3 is TGTGCCAGCAGTTGGGGTGCAGCACAGCGTTTT. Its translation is CASSWGAAQRF.